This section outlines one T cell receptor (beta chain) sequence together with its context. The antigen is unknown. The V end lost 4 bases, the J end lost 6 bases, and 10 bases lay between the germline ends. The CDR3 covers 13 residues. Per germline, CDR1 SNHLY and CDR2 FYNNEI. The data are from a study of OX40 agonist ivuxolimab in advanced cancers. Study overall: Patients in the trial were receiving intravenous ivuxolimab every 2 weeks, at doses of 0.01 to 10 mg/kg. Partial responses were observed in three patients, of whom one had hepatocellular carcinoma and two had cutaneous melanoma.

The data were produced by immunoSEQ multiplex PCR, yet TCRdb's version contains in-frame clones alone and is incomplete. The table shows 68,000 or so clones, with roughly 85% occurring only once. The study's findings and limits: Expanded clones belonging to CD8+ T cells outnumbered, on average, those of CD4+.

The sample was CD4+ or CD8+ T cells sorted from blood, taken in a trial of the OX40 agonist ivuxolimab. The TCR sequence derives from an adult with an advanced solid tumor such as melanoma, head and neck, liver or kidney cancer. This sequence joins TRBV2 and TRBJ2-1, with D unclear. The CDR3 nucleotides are TGTGCCAGCAGTGCCCTGCATATCAATGAGCAGTTCTTC. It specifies CASSALHINEQFF.